This T cell receptor beta chain comes out of a study of shared clonotypes between healthy human individuals. Free of recent acute infections or vaccinations, the donors were healthy HIV-negative adults. Per the germline V gene, CDR1 is MDHEN and CDR2 is SYDVKM. This CDR3 region has 14 residues. The junction had 4 bases not matched to a gene; V was cut back by 6 bases and J by 3 bases. As processed by the authors: Filtering differed for immunoSEQ, which gave only junction sequences without quality scores. Assay: immunoSEQ multiplex PCR; the TCRdb copy retains only in-frame clones and omits some. The V and J calls and clone size are taken from that table; D and trimming were inferred from the DNA. This sample yields roughly 500,000 clones, of which around 80% are seen a single time; approximately 12% belongs to the top ten.

This chain joins TRBV28 and TRBJ2-7, with 11 bases identical to TRBD2. Source material: PBMCs. This sequence originates from a middle-aged woman in good health. Some clones in this sample may be carry-over from other donors' samples. In DNA form, the CDR3 reads TGTGCCAGCAGAAAGGGACTAGCGGTCTACGAGCAGTACTTC. It codes for CASRKGLAVYEQYF.